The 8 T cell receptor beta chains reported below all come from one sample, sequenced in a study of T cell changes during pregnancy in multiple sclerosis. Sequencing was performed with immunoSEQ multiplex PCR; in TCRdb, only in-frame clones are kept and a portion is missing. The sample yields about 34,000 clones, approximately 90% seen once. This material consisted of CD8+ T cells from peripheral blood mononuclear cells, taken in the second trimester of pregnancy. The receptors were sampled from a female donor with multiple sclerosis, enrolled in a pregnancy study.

The CDR3 DNA reads TGTGCCAGCAGCTCTGCGGGACAGGGAGACTATGGCTACACCTTC. Protein sequence: CASSSAGQGDYGYTF. This chain joins TRBV28 and TRBJ1-2; 9 nucleotides agree with TRBD1. The CDR3 sequence is 15 residues long. The V gene end was trimmed by 6 bases and the J gene end by 3 bases; junction bases not matched to a gene: 8. Germline CDR1 MDHEN, CDR2 SYDVKM.

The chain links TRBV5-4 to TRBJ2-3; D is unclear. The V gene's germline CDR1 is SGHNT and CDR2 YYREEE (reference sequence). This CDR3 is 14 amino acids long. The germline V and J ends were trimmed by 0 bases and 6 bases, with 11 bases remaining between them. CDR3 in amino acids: CASSLGLRQDTQYF. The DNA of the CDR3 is TGTGCCAGCAGCTTGGGGCTGCGGCAGGATACGCAGTATTTT.

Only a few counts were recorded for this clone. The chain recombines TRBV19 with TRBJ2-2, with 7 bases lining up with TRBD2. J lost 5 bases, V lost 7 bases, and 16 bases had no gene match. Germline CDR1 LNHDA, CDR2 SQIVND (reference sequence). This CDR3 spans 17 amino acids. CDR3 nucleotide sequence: TGTGCCAGTACTCACTTGGGAGGGAGGGCGAGAACCGGGGAGCTGTTTTTT. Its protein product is CASTHLGGRARTGELFF.

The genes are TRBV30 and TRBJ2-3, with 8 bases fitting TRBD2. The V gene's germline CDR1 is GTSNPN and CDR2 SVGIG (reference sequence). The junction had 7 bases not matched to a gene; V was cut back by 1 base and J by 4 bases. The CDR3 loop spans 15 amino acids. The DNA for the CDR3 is TGTGCCTGGAGTGGGGTAGCGGGACGCCCAGATACGCAGTATTTT. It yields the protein CAWSGVAGRPDTQYF.

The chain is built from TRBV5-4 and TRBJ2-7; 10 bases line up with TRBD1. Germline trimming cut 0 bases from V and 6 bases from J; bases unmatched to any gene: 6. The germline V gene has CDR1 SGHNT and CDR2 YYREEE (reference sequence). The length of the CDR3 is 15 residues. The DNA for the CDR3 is TGTGCCAGCAGCTTGGGGACAGGGGGTGGGCCCGAGCAGTACTTC. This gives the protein CASSLGTGGGPEQYF. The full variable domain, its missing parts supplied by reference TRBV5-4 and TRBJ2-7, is ETGVTQSPTHLIKTRGQQVTLRCSSQSGHNTVSWYQQALGQGPQFIFQYYREEENGRGNFPPRFSGLQFPNYSSELNVNALELDDSALYLCASSLGTGGGPEQYFGPGTRLTVT.

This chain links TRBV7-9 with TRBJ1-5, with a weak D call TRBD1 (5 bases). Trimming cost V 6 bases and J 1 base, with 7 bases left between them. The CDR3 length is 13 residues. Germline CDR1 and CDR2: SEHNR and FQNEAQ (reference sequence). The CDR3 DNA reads TGTGCCAGCAGGGGGGGGAGCAATCAGCCCCAGCATTTT. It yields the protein CASRGGSNQPQHF.

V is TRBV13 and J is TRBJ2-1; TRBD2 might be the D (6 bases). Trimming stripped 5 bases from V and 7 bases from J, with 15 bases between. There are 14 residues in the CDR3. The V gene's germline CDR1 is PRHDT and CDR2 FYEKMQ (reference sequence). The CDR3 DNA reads TGTGCCAGCAGCCCAGGGTTGGCGGGAAATGAGCAGTTCTTC. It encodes CASSPGLAGNEQFF.

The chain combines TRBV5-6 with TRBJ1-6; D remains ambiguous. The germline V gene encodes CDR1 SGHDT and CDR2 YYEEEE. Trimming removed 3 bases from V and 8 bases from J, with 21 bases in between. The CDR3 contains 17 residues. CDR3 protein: CASSSVRGKGSDSPLHF. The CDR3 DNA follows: TGTGCCAGCAGCTCGGTACGGGGTAAGGGTTCGGATTCACCCCTCCACTTT.